The 22 T cell receptor beta chains reported below all come from one sample, sequenced in a study of tumor-infiltrating lymphocytes in primary liver carcinoma. It was unsorted whole blood that yielded blood RNA, and germline DNA was also extracted. TCR beta cDNA came from roughly 450 ng total RNA, primed with a constant-region primer. Researchers made the TCR beta libraries by running three nested multiplex PCR rounds with slightly modified ARM-PCR. Amplification in the first two PCR rounds was performed using TRBV1-TRBV30 forward primers and a C-beta reverse primer for approximately 10 cycles each. One entry per CDR3 protein results from TCRdb running MiXCR on the multiplex PCR reads. The repertoire holds 180,000 or so distinct CDR3 sequences, with roughly 60% as singletons. Input material: peripheral blood. The receptor set was obtained from a man aged 35 to 55 with primary liver carcinoma and hepatitis B virus infection.

On this clonotype itself: A much larger clonotype is one base distant, so this may be a read error. The rearrangement uses TRBV6-6 and TRBJ2-1; D might be TRBD1 (6 bases). The germline V gene has CDR1 MNHNY and CDR2 SVGAGI (reference sequence). There are 12 residues in the CDR3. V dropped 5 bases and J dropped 8 bases, with 10 bases sitting between them. In nucleotides, the CDR3 is TGTGCCAGCAGTGCCAACAGGGATGAGCAGTTCTTC. Translated: CASSANRDEQFF.

The rearrangement links TRBV10-1 to TRBJ2-5; 11 nucleotides align to TRBD2. From germline, CDR1 is WNHNN and CDR2 SYGVQD (reference sequence). Losses at the gene ends were 6 bases for V and 5 bases for J; bases not matched to a gene: 17. The CDR3 covers 18 residues. The CDR3 region is CASRKNLRLAGNGETQYF. The DNA of the CDR3 is TGCGCCAGCAGAAAAAACCTCCGACTAGCGGGAAACGGGGAGACCCAGTACTTC.

As for this clonotype: Sequence at one end of the junction differs from germline and may be a read error. The rearrangement joins TRBV4-1 to TRBJ2-7; 8 bases align to TRBD1. The CDR3 runs 14 residues. CDR1 is MGHRA, CDR2 YSYEKL, per germline. CDR3 in amino acids: CASSQVDRAYGQYF. The CDR3 nucleotides read TGCGCCAGCAGCCAGGTGGACAGGGCCTACGGGCAGTACTTC.

This chain uses TRBV30 with TRBJ1-4, with no clear D. V lost 2 bases, J lost 8 bases, and 15 bases lay in between. Germline CDR1 GTSNPN, CDR2 SVGIG (reference sequence). There are 14 residues in the CDR3. The chain's CDR3 is CAWSISGSGEKLFF. The CDR3 nucleotides are TGTGCCTGGAGTATAAGCGGGAGTGGGGAAAAACTGTTTTTT.

On this clonotype itself: A much larger clone sits a single nucleotide away, making a read error possible. This chain joins TRBV11-2 and TRBJ2-5, with 7 bases matching TRBD1. Trimming cost V 7 bases and J 3 bases; bases outside gene matches: 2. The CDR3 sequence is 12 residues long. Germline lookup yields CDR1 SGHAT and CDR2 FQNNGV. CDR3 coding DNA: TGTGCCAGCAACCAGGGGGAAGAGACCCAGTACTTC. Amino acids: CASNQGEETQYF.

The chain joins TRBV21-1 to TRBJ2-7; TRBD1, the D gene given by the table, was not confirmed from the DNA. TRBV21-1 has pseudogene status. The CDR3 extends over 16 amino acids. DNA for the CDR3: TGTGCCAGCAGCAGATCACCTGACAGGGAACGTTACGAGCAGTACTTC. Translated, it gives CASSRSPDRERYEQYF.

The sample holds a few counts of this clonotype. The rearrangement joins TRBV4-1 to TRBJ2-1; 9 bases fit TRBD2. The length of the CDR3 is 16 residues. In germline, CDR1 is MGHRA, CDR2 YSYEKL. J lost 3 bases, V lost 1 base, and 4 bases had no gene match. This chain's CDR3 is CASSQGGLAVYNEQFF. The CDR3 nucleotides read TGCGCCAGCAGCCAAGGGGGACTAGCCGTCTACAATGAGCAGTTCTTC.

This clonotype was detected only a few times. V gene TRBV5-6 combines with J gene TRBJ1-2; 7 bases line up with TRBD1. CDR3 length equals 17 residues. Germline lookup yields CDR1 SGHDT and CDR2 YYEEEE. V lost 5 bases, J lost 4 bases, and 17 bases stayed unmatched. CDR3 DNA: TGTGCCAGCAGTCTGGCGACAGGGACAGAAACTCTCTATGGCTACACCTTC. It specifies CASSLATGTETLYGYTF.

V usage is TRBV4-2 and J usage is TRBJ2-2; the D is unclear. The germline V and J ends were trimmed by 8 bases and 1 base, with 11 bases remaining between them. The germline gives CDR1 LGHNA, CDR2 YNFKEQ. This CDR3 has 14 amino acids. CDR3 sequence reads: CASRETVNTGELFF. The DNA of the CDR3 is TGTGCCAGCCGAGAGACGGTGAACACCGGGGAGCTGTTTTTT.

This chain joins TRBV5-4 and TRBJ2-1; 12 positions agree with TRBD2. Germline CDR1 reads SGHNT; CDR2 reads YYREEE (reference sequence). V trimming: 0 bases; J trimming: 5 bases; junction bases outside the gene matches: 6. The CDR3 has 17 residues. CDR3 region: CASSLASGLAGNNEQFF. The CDR3 nucleotides read TGTGCCAGCAGCTTGGCCTCCGGACTAGCGGGGAACAATGAGCAGTTCTTC.

In this sample, this clonotype turned up many times. V and J are TRBV29-1 and TRBJ2-7; 8 bases match TRBD2. J was trimmed by 4 bases and V by 3 bases; bases with no gene match: 5. The CDR3 covers 13 residues. In germline, CDR1 is SQVTM, CDR2 ANQGSEA. The CDR3: CSVESGLGYEQYF. DNA of the CDR3: TGCAGCGTTGAGTCGGGACTAGGATACGAGCAGTACTTC.

This chain connects TRBV29-1 to TRBJ2-1; the D gene is possibly TRBD2 (5 bases). V lost 7 bases to trimming and J lost 8 bases, with 18 bases between them. Germline V gene data show CDR1 as SQVTM and CDR2 as ANQGSEA. The CDR3 extends over 13 amino acids. As DNA, the CDR3 is TGCAGCGCTGCTGACGGGCGGGTCGATGAGCAGTTCTTC. It encodes CSAADGRVDEQFF.

Comment on this clonotype: This clone may be a read error of a much larger clone one base away. CDR3 sequence reads: CASSSGLAATDTQYF. The DNA for the CDR3 is TGTGCCAGCAGTTCGGGACTAGCGGCCACAGATACGCAGTATTTT. This chain joins TRBV12-3 or TRBV12-4 and TRBJ2-3; 11 bases line up with TRBD2. CDR3 size: 15 residues. V gave up 4 bases and J gave up 2 bases; unmatched junction bases: 2.

The chain couples TRBV28 to TRBJ2-5; 10 positions agree with TRBD2. V dropped 5 bases and J dropped 8; count of bases not matched to a gene: 14. This CDR3 is 16 amino acids long. The germline gives CDR1 MDHEN, CDR2 SYDVKM. CDR3 loop: CASSLGGAGGLDTQYF. The CDR3 DNA reads as TGTGCCAGCAGTCTAGGTGGAGCGGGAGGGCTAGACACCCAGTACTTC.

The V gene is TRBV6-5, the J gene TRBJ2-7, with 14 bases identical to TRBD2. CDR3 length: 17 amino acids. J was trimmed by 2 bases and V by 6 bases; bases with no gene match: 9. CDR1 is MNHEY and CDR2 is SVGAGI in the germline V gene. The CDR3 loop is CASSRLAGGPKAYEQYF. In DNA, the CDR3 is TGTGCCAGCAGCCGACTAGCGGGAGGGCCTAAAGCCTACGAGCAGTACTTC.

This clonotype was recorded many times. The rearrangement uses TRBV11-2 and TRBJ2-7; 7 bases align to TRBD1. From germline, CDR1 is SGHAT and CDR2 FQNNGV. This CDR3 has 15 residues. Germline trimming cut 5 bases from V and 2 bases from J; bases unmatched to any gene: 9. The CDR3 DNA reads TGTGCCAGCAGCCCCTCAGTGACAGGGCCCTACGAGCAGTACTTC. Encoded protein: CASSPSVTGPYEQYF.

This clonotype was seen only a few times. The rearrangement joins TRBV29-1 to TRBJ1-2; D is uncertain. Germline V lookup: CDR1 SQVTM, CDR2 ANQGSEA. V shed 6 bases and J shed 5 bases, with 16 bases lying between them. The CDR3 loop spans 13 amino acids. CDR3 in DNA: TGCAGCGTCGACACCGACGGCGGATATGGCTACACCTTC. Translated, it gives CSVDTDGGYGYTF.

To note about this clonotype: Being one base from a much bigger clone, this may be a read error. This chain joins TRBV29-1 and TRBJ2-3; possible D gene TRBD2, 5 bases. The V gene lost 5 bases and the J gene lost 6 bases, with 21 bases spanning the gap. The CDR3 loop spans 15 amino acids. Per the germline V gene, CDR1 is SQVTM and CDR2 is ANQGSEA. This CDR3 reads CSVRQEYGVADTQYF. The CDR3 DNA follows: TGCAGCGTTAGGCAGGAGTACGGGGTCGCGGATACGCAGTATTTT.

This clonotype was observed a few times. It may be a read error: a sequence one base away is much more abundant. The chain is built from TRBV11-2 and TRBJ2-7; a possible D gene is TRBD2 (6 bases). The CDR3 covers 12 residues. V was trimmed by 6 bases and J by 7 bases, leaving 13 bases between them. The germline gives CDR1 SGHAT, CDR2 FQNNGV. CDR3 DNA sequence: TGTGCCAGCAGTCTTTGGAGGGGAGAGCAGTACTTC. Translated: CASSLWRGEQYF.

In the case of this clonotype: A much larger clone differs from this one at a single base, so this may be a read error. The genes are TRBV11-2 and TRBJ2-1; TRBD2 is a possible D gene (5 bases). CDR3 size: 16 residues. Germline V CDR1 and CDR2: SGHAT, FQNNGV. CDR3 in DNA: TGTGCCAGCAGCCGACCCGAGGGTAGCTCCCACAATGAGCAGTTCTTC. Its translation is CASSRPEGSSHNEQFF.

This clonotype was counted many times. This chain connects TRBV11-2 to TRBJ2-2; 7 bases agree with TRBD2. CDR1 SGHAT and CDR2 FQNNGV come from the germline V gene. V shed 5 bases and J 6 bases; nucleotides not matched to a gene: 6. There are 14 residues in the CDR3. The CDR3 reads CASSPRLASGELFF. Here the CDR3 DNA reads TGTGCCAGCAGCCCGCGACTAGCCTCCGGGGAGCTGTTTTTT.

This clonotype occurred many times. The J gene is TRBJ2-1, the V gene TRBV11-2; 10 bases fit TRBD1. The ends lost 4 bases at V and 8 bases at J; junction bases unmatched: 5. The CDR3 has 14 residues. Germline CDR1 SGHAT, CDR2 FQNNGV. Written as DNA, the CDR3 is TGTGCCAGCAGCTCGGGACAGGGGCTCTATGAGCAGTTCTTC. Translation: CASSSGQGLYEQFF.